The clone carrying this T cell receptor (beta chain) was picked up a small number of times. In the PCR, 60 Vbeta and 13 Jbeta primers were used. Assay used: immunoSEQ multiplex PCR; TCRdb lists only in-frame clones, some missing. Of roughly 150,000 clones in the sample, roughly 10% were seen once. The sample originates from a study of cytomegalovirus exposure and HLA in healthy donors. V lost 3 bases and J lost 4; bases outside the gene matches: 4. Germline V gene lookup returns CDR1 SGHNT and CDR2 YYREEE (reference sequence). CDR3 length: 15 amino acids. The clonotype comes from a man in his fifties or sixties in good health and CMV-seronegative. The sample taken for sequencing was PBMCs. V is TRBV5-4 and J is TRBJ1-4; 9 nucleotides agree with TRBD1. The CDR3 nucleotides read TGTGCCAGCAGCTCCAAGACAGGGGGTAATGAAAAACTGTTTTTT. This gives the protein CASSSKTGGNEKLFF.